This is a list of T cell receptor beta chains from one sample in a study of blood T cell repertoires in COVID-19. Here immunoSEQ multiplex PCR was the method, and the copy in TCRdb shows in-frame clones only, minus some. The profile shows about 19,000 clones, around 90% of them singletons. The sample was peripheral blood. These receptors were obtained from a human donor in a cohort sampled during active COVID-19. Each CDR3 is given with its conserved first and last residue. A D gene is named only where the DNA matches it firmly. Part of the rows lack a size; the others show once, few, many or a class for expanded clones.

TRBD2	TRBV28	TRBJ2-1	-	TGTGCCAGCAGGAGCGGGAGGGGCTTTAATGAGCAGTTCTTC	CASRSGRGFNEQFF
TRBD2	TRBV5-8	TRBJ2-1	-	TGTGCCAGCAGCCGCAGCGGGAGCTCCTACAATGAGCAGTTCTTC	CASSRSGSSYNEQFF
-	TRBV29-1	TRBJ1-6	-	TGCAGCGTTGAGACGGAGAATAATTCACCCCTCCACTTT	CSVETENNSPLHF
-	TRBV28	TRBJ1-2	-	TGTGCCAGCAGGGGGCAGGGACTGCGCGGCTACACCTTC	CASRGQGLRGYTF
-	TRBV28	TRBJ1-1	once	TGTGCCAGCAGTCGGCAGGGGAATGCTTTCTTT	CASSRQGNAFF
-	TRBV15	TRBJ2-5	-	TGTGCCACCAGCAGAGATGGGCGGAGGGAGGAGACCCAGTACTTC	CATSRDGRREETQYF
-	TRBV27	TRBJ1-2	-	TGTGCCAGCAGTTTAGGGCCGGCGTATGGCTACACCTTC	CASSLGPAYGYTF
TRBD2	TRBV3-1/TRBV3-2	TRBJ2-1	-	TGTGCCAGCAGCCAATCGACTAGCGGGAGTAATGAGCAGTTCTTC	CASSQSTSGSNEQFF
TRBD2	TRBV11-2	TRBJ2-3	-	TGTGCCAGCGGCCACGGGAGGGCAGATACGCAGTATTTT	CASGHGRADTQYF
-	TRBV7-2	TRBJ2-2	-	TGTGCCAGCAGCTTAGGAGGTAGCGGAAACACCGGGGAGCTGTTTTTT	CASSLGGSGNTGELFF
TRBD2	TRBV4-2	TRBJ2-3	-	TGTGCCAGCAGCTCGAACCCGGGACTAGCGGGAGGGCCGGGAGATACGCAGTATTTT	CASSSNPGLAGGPGDTQYF
TRBD1	TRBV19	TRBJ2-7	-	TGTGCCAGCACAGGGGACTCCTACGAGCAGTACTTC	CASTGDSYEQYF
-	TRBV10-1	TRBJ2-1	-	TGCGCCAGCAGTGACGAGAGCTCCTACAATGAGCAGTTCTTC	CASSDESSYNEQFF
-	TRBV29-1	TRBJ2-7	-	TGCAGCGTTGGCCAGGGAGGTTACGAGCAGTACTTC	CSVGQGGYEQYF
-	TRBV28	TRBJ1-5	-	TGTGCCAGCAGTTTAAAGCGCAGGGTCAGTGGGAATCAGCCCCAGCATTTT	CASSLKRRVSGNQPQHF
TRBD2	TRBV19	TRBJ2-3	-	TGTGCCAGTATTACCCTGGGCCAAACCCTAAGCGGGACGCCGGCTAGCACAGATACGCAGTATTTT	CASITLGQTLSGTPASTDTQYF
-	TRBV6-5	TRBJ1-3	-	TGTGCCAGCAGTTACTCGAGGGGAAACACCATATATTTT	CASSYSRGNTIYF
TRBD2	TRBV27	TRBJ2-1	once	TGTGCCAGCTTCGGGGGAGGGCCTCAATTCTTC	CASFGGGPQFF
TRBD2	TRBV11-2	TRBJ2-5	-	TGTGCCAGCAGCCACGTCCTGGTTAGCGGGAGTCCCGCAGGGGAGACCCAGTACTTC	CASSHVLVSGSPAGETQYF
-	TRBV5-5	TRBJ2-7	-	TGTGCCAGCAGCTTGGCCAGTTCACCAAGCTCCTACGAGCAGTACTTC	CASSLASSPSSYEQYF
TRBD1	TRBV5-1	TRBJ2-7	-	TGCGCCAGGAGGGACAGGCCCTTAGACTACGAGCAGTACTTC	CARRDRPLDYEQYF
-	TRBV4-2	TRBJ2-7	-	TGTGCCAGCAGCCAAGATAAAGGACAGCCATCCTACGAGCAGTACTTC	CASSQDKGQPSYEQYF
TRBD1	TRBV28	TRBJ2-6	-	TGTGCCAGCAGAACCCCGGGACAGGGGGTGTCTGGGGCCAACGTCCTGACTTTC	CASRTPGQGVSGANVLTF
TRBD1	TRBV19	TRBJ2-2	-	TGTGCCAGTATCACAGGGGGTTACACCGGGGAGCTGTTTTTT	CASITGGYTGELFF
-	TRBV28	TRBJ1-4	once	TGTGCCAGCAGTTTTCAGGGGTTAGAGGAAAAACTGTTTTTT	CASSFQGLEEKLFF
-	TRBV5-1	TRBJ2-5	-	TGCGCCAGCAGCTTGGTGGGGGGTTCAGAGACCCAGTACTTC	CASSLVGGSETQYF
TRBD1	TRBV5-1	TRBJ1-5	-	TGCGCCAGCAGCTTGGAGGGACAGGCGAATCAGCCCCAGCATTTT	CASSLEGQANQPQHF
-	TRBV29-1	TRBJ2-3	-	TGCAGCGTGGCGCTAGATACAGATACGCAGTATTTT	CSVALDTDTQYF
TRBD2	TRBV19	TRBJ2-4	-	TGTGCCAGTAGAGCGGGAGGGCTCGTAAACATTCAGTACTTC	CASRAGGLVNIQYF
-	TRBV7-8	TRBJ2-7	-	TGTGCCAGCAGCTTAGAACTTTCCTACGAGCAGTACTTC	CASSLELSYEQYF
TRBD2	TRBV19	TRBJ2-1	-	TGTGCGACTAGAAGGGCGGGGGGCCACAATGAGCAGTTCTTC	CATRRAGGHNEQFF
-	TRBV21-1	TRBJ1-5	-	TGTGCCAACCCGACTACCCTTTTATGGGAGCCCCAGCATTTT	CANPTTLLWEPQHF
TRBD1	TRBV5-1	TRBJ1-2	-	TGCGCCAGCAGCTTGGCCGGACAGGGGGACGGCTACACCTTC	CASSLAGQGDGYTF
TRBD2	TRBV6-5	TRBJ2-2	few	TGTGCCAGCCCCGGGGCTAGCGGGAGTACGGGGGAGCTGTTTTTT	CASPGASGSTGELFF
TRBD1	TRBV11-2	TRBJ2-5	-	TGTGCCAGCAGCCGGCAGACAGGGGGCGGGGAGACCCAGTACTTC	CASSRQTGGGETQYF
TRBD2	TRBV2	TRBJ2-7	once	TGTGCCAGCAGGAAAGACCTAGCGGGAGGTGAAGAGCAGTACTTC	CASRKDLAGGEEQYF
TRBD2	TRBV28	TRBJ2-7	-	TGTGCCAGCTACTTGGGAGGGAGCGGGGGCACCTACGAGCAGTACTTC	CASYLGGSGGTYEQYF
TRBD2	TRBV5-1	TRBJ2-7	-	TGCGCCAGCAGCCGGGGCGGACTAGCGGAGAGGTACGAGCAGTACTTC	CASSRGGLAERYEQYF
TRBD1	TRBV15	TRBJ2-7	-	TGTGCCACCAGCAGAGGACAGGGGGCCGACGAGCAGTACTTC	CATSRGQGADEQYF
TRBD2	TRBV20-1	TRBJ2-5	-	TGCAGTGCCCCCCGGGGGGGGACCCAGTACTTC	CSAPRGGTQYF